These T cell receptor beta chains were read from a single sample in a study of Graves' ophthalmopathy and Graves' hyperthyroidism. TCRdb re-called the multiplex PCR reads through MiXCR, storing one row per CDR3 protein. The sample lists about 210,000 distinct CDR3 sequences; about 32% were seen once. Specimen: peripheral blood. These receptors were collected from a man aged 50-60 years with Graves' ophthalmopathy. Each CDR3 is given with its conserved first and last residue. The D gene is left open where the match is weak. A clone size is listed for some rows: how often the clone was seen (once, few, many), or a class if it is expanded.

clone_size: many; j_call: TRBJ2-2; d_call: NA; v_call: TRBV11-2; cdr3_nt: TGTGCCAGCAGGCCCGCTGGCAGGATGACAAACACCGGGGAGCTGTTTTTT; cdr3_aa: CASRPAGRMTNTGELFF
clone_size: NA; j_call: TRBJ1-2; d_call: NA; v_call: TRBV2; cdr3_nt: TGTGCCAGCAGTTCGGGGGCTTACTATGGCTACACCTTC; cdr3_aa: CASSSGAYYGYTF
clone_size: many; j_call: TRBJ2-7; d_call: NA; v_call: TRBV27; cdr3_nt: TGTGCCAGCAGTAAAGTTCCCTACTACGAGCAGTACTTC; cdr3_aa: CASSKVPYYEQYF
clone_size: NA; j_call: TRBJ1-1; d_call: TRBD1; v_call: TRBV28; cdr3_nt: TGTGCCAGCAGCGACAGGGGTTACAGCACTGAAGCTTTCTTT; cdr3_aa: CASSDRGYSTEAFF
clone_size: NA; j_call: TRBJ1-1; d_call: TRBD1; v_call: TRBV10-2; cdr3_nt: TGCGCCAGCAGGGGACAGGGGTTTTGGACTGAAGCTTTCTTT; cdr3_aa: CASRGQGFWTEAFF
clone_size: many; j_call: TRBJ1-3; d_call: NA; v_call: TRBV5-1; cdr3_nt: TGCGCCAGCAGCTTACTGCCCGGGAGTTCTGGAAACACCATATATTTT; cdr3_aa: CASSLLPGSSGNTIYF
clone_size: NA; j_call: TRBJ1-1; d_call: NA; v_call: TRBV6-2/TRBV6-3; cdr3_nt: TGTGCCAGCAGTTACTCTGTGCGGGGCATGAACACTGAAGCTTTCTTT; cdr3_aa: CASSYSVRGMNTEAFF
clone_size: many; j_call: TRBJ1-1; d_call: NA; v_call: TRBV3-1; cdr3_nt: TGTGCCAGCAGCCAAGAAGGCAGGCAAGTGGCTTTCTTT; cdr3_aa: CASSQEGRQVAFF
clone_size: many; j_call: TRBJ2-5; d_call: NA; v_call: TRBV29-1; cdr3_nt: TGCAGCGTTGAAGGCTGGAGGGGGAGGGAAGAGACCCAGTACTTC; cdr3_aa: CSVEGWRGREETQYF
clone_size: many; j_call: TRBJ1-1; d_call: NA; v_call: TRBV19; cdr3_nt: TGTGCCAGTAGTATAGTGGGCGGGGGCACTGAAGCTTTCTTT; cdr3_aa: CASSIVGGGTEAFF
clone_size: many; j_call: TRBJ2-5; d_call: TRBD1; v_call: TRBV5-1; cdr3_nt: TGCGCCAGCAGATTGGCCGGGACAGGGGTTGCAGAGACCCAGTACTTC; cdr3_aa: CASRLAGTGVAETQYF
clone_size: many; j_call: TRBJ2-2; d_call: NA; v_call: TRBV29-1; cdr3_nt: TGCAGCTTCAACGATGGGGGGGCAGGGACCGGGGAGCTGTTTTTT; cdr3_aa: CSFNDGGAGTGELFF
clone_size: many; j_call: TRBJ2-5; d_call: NA; v_call: TRBV7-2; cdr3_nt: TGTGCCAGCAGCTTAGACCTGGCGCGATGGGAGACCCAGTACTTC; cdr3_aa: CASSLDLARWETQYF
clone_size: once; j_call: TRBJ1-2; d_call: NA; v_call: TRBV5-1; cdr3_nt: TGCGCCAGCAGACAGTCAAACTATGGCTACACCTTC; cdr3_aa: CASRQSNYGYTF
clone_size: NA; j_call: TRBJ2-5; d_call: NA; v_call: TRBV28; cdr3_nt: TGTGCCAGCAGTTCCCCGGACCGCCGGGGTGAGACCCAGTACTTC; cdr3_aa: CASSSPDRRGETQYF
clone_size: many; j_call: TRBJ1-1; d_call: TRBD1; v_call: TRBV28; cdr3_nt: TGTGCCAGCAGCAATTTGGGACAGGGGGCGCAGACTGAAGCTTTCTTT; cdr3_aa: CASSNLGQGAQTEAFF
clone_size: few; j_call: TRBJ2-7; d_call: NA; v_call: TRBV6-5; cdr3_nt: TGTGCCAGCAGTTACTTAGCTTCCTACGAGCAGTACTTC; cdr3_aa: CASSYLASYEQYF